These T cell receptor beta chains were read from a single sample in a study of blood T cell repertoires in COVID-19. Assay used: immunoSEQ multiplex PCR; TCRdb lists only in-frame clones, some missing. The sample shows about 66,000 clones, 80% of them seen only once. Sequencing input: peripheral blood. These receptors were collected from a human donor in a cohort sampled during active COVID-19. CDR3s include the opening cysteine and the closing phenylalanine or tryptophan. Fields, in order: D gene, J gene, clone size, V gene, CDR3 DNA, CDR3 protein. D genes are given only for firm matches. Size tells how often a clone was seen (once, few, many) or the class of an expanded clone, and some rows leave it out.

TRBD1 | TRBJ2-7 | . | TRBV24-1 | TGTGCCACCAGTGATCCATCCGGGACAGGGGTTCCCGAGCAGTACTTC | CATSDPSGTGVPEQYF
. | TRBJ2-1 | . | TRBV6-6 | TGTGCCAGCACCCCGAGCTCCTACAATGAGCAGTTCTTC | CASTPSSYNEQFF
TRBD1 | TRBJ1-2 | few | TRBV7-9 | TGTGCCAGCAGCCGAACAAGGGGGCGCTCCGATGGCTACACCTTC | CASSRTRGRSDGYTF
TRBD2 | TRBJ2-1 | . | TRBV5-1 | TGCGCCAGCAGCTTGAGTGGGACTAGCGGGAGGGCAGGGTTCAATGAGCAGTTCTTC | CASSLSGTSGRAGFNEQFF
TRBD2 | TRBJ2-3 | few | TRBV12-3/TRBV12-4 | TGTGCCAGCTCCCTGGGGGGGAATACGCAGTATTTT | CASSLGGNTQYF
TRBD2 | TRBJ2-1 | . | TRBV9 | TGTGCCAGCAGCGAGGGGCCCCCCGCGGGAGTCCCCTACAATGAGCAGTTCTTC | CASSEGPPAGVPYNEQFF
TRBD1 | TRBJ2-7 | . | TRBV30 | TGTGCCTGGAGCACTATCCGTGGGGGGACAGGGGCCTACGAGCAGTACTTC | CAWSTIRGGTGAYEQYF
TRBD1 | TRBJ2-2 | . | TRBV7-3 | TGTGCCAGCAGCCCCGGACAGGGGGGTATCGGGGAGCTGTTTTTT | CASSPGQGGIGELFF
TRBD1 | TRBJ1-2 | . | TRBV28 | TGTGCCAGCAGTCCTAGGACAGGGCGATATGGCTACACCTTC | CASSPRTGRYGYTF
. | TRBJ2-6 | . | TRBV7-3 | TGTGCCAGCAGCTTAATAGATGTTCGCTCTGGGGCCAACGTCCTGACTTTC | CASSLIDVRSGANVLTF
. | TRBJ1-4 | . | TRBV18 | TGTGCCAGCTCACCCACAGGGTCCATTGAAAAACTGTTTTTT | CASSPTGSIEKLFF
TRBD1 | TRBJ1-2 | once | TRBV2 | TGTGCCAGTAAGACAGGGGCGGACTATGGCTACACCTTC | CASKTGADYGYTF
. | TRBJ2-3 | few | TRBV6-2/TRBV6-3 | TGTGCCAGCAGCCGAGCTCAATCCGTTACGCAGTATTTT | CASSRAQSVTQYF
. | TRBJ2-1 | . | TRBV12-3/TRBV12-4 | TGTGCCAGCAGTTGGCAAAACCCGAAGGAGCAGTTCTTC | CASSWQNPKEQFF
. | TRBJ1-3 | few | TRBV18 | TGTGCCAGCTCACCGCCGCAGTCTGGAAACACCATATATTTT | CASSPPQSGNTIYF
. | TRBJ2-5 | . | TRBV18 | TGTGCCAGCTCACCACCGACGGGGGGCTGGAAGACCCAGTACTTC | CASSPPTGGWKTQYF
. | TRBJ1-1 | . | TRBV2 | TGTGCCAGCAAGACAGGTGGGAACACTGAAGCTTTCTTT | CASKTGGNTEAFF
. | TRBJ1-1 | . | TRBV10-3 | TGTGCCATCAGTGGTGACGGAGTGAACACTGAAGCTTTCTTT | CAISGDGVNTEAFF
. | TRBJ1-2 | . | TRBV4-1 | TGCGCCAGCAGCCAAGATCCAGGGAACAGTGGCTACACCTTC | CASSQDPGNSGYTF
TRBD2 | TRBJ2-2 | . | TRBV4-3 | TGCGCCAGCAGCCAAGAAGGCGGGAGGGCCGGCGGGGAGCTGTTTTTT | CASSQEGGRAGGELFF
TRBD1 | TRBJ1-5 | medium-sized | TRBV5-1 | TGCGCCAGCAGCGTCGGGACAGGGGACAATCAGCCCCAGCATTTT | CASSVGTGDNQPQHF
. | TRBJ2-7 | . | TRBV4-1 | TGCGCCAGCAGCCTGGACTGGAGGAGCTCCTACGAGCAGTACTTC | CASSLDWRSSYEQYF
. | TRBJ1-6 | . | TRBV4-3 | TGCGCCAGCAGCTCCACAGCAGGACCCCTCCACTTT | CASSSTAGPLHF
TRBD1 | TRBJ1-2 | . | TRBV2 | TGTGCCAGCAGCCAGGGACAGGACTATGGCTACACCTTC | CASSQGQDYGYTF
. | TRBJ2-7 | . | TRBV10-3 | TGTGCCAGCCGCAATATAAGGGACATCTCCTACGAGCAGTACTTC | CASRNIRDISYEQYF
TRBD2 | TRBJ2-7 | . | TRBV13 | TGTGCCAGCAGCTTCGGCGGGAGGCGAGGGAACGAGCAGTACTTC | CASSFGGRRGNEQYF
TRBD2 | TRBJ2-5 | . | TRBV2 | TGTGCCAGCAGTCTGGGACTAGCGGGTTTTCCCCTATCCAAGACCCAGTACTTC | CASSLGLAGFPLSKTQYF
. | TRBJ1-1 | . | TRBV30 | TGTGCCTGGAGTGTACAAAGAACTGAAGCTTTCTTT | CAWSVQRTEAFF
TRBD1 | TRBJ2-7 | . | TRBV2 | TGTGCCAGCAGGAAGGGACAGGGGCTAACCTACGAGCAGTACTTC | CASRKGQGLTYEQYF
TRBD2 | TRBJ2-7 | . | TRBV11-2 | TGTGCCAGCAGCTTAGAAGGGACTAGCAGATACGAGCAGTACTTC | CASSLEGTSRYEQYF
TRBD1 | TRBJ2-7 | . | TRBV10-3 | TGTGCCATCATACCCTTGACAGGGGGCGGCGAGCAGTACTTC | CAIIPLTGGGEQYF
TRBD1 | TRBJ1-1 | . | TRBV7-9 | TGTGCCAGCAGACCTCAGACAGGGAAGGGCACTGAAGCTTTCTTT | CASRPQTGKGTEAFF
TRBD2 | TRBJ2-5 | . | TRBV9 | TGTGCCAGCAGCTACGGGACTAGCGGGATCCAAGAGACCCAGTACTTC | CASSYGTSGIQETQYF
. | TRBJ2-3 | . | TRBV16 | TGTGCCAGCAGCCAATCCGGGGTCACAGATACGCAGTATTTT | CASSQSGVTDTQYF
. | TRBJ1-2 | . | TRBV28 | TGTGCCAGCAGTCATCGCGGAGCTGGCGGCTACACCTTC | CASSHRGAGGYTF
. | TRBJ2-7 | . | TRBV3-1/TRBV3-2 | TGTGCCAGCAGCCAACGGGACATTCCCAACGAGCAGTACTTC | CASSQRDIPNEQYF
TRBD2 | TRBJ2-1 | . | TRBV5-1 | TGCGCCAGCAGCACTAGCGGGAGAACCAATTACAATGAGCAGTTCTTC | CASSTSGRTNYNEQFF
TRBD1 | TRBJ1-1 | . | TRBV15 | TGTGCCACCAGCGGACAGGGACAAATGAACACTGAAGCTTTCTTT | CATSGQGQMNTEAFF
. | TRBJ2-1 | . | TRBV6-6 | TGTGCCAGCAGGCCTACAGGGAATGAGCAGTTCTTC | CASRPTGNEQFF
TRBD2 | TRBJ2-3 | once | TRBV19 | TGTGCCAGTAGTATCTGGACTAGCGGCACAGATACGCAGTATTTT | CASSIWTSGTDTQYF
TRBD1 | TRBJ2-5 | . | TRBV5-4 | TGTGCCAGCAGTTCCGACAGGGTATCTGGAGAGACCCAGTACTTC | CASSSDRVSGETQYF
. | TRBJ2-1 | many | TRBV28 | TGTGCCAGCAGTGCTCGGACTGCTCTGGTAGCCGTCGAGACAAGGAACAATGAGCAGTTCTTC | CASSARTALVAVETRNNEQFF
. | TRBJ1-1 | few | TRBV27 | TGTGCCAGCAGTCCCACGGGACTTCTGAACACTGAAGCTTTCTTT | CASSPTGLLNTEAFF
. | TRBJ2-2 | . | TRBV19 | TGTGCCAGCAGATCCCGCAGGAACACCGGGGAGCTGTTTTTT | CASRSRRNTGELFF
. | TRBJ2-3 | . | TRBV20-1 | TGCAGTGCTAGTAATGCGGGCACCTCTAGCACAGATACGCAGTATTTT | CSASNAGTSSTDTQYF
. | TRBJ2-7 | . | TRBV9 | TGTGCCCCGCTCGGGGAGCAGTACTTC | CAPLGEQYF